This T cell receptor beta chain was retrieved from a study of T cells expressing NK-cell markers. Study overall: It was from sorted CD3+CD56+NKG2C+, CD3+CD56+NKG2C- and CD3+CD56-NKG2C+ T cells that TCR beta repertoires came.

Each CDR3 protein gets one entry in TCRdb, which reprocessed the 5' RACE reads and gives no DNA. The record lists about 550,000 distinct CDR3 sequences, of which the ten most abundant hold under 4.5%. CDR1 is DFQATT and CDR2 is SNEGSKA in the germline V gene (reference sequence). CDR3 length equals 15 residues. The receptor comes from a man aged 18 to 29 in good health. Material for sequencing was blood T cells: a sorted CD56 or NKG2C T cell subset, CD4+ or CD8+ T cells, or bulk PBMC T cells (not recorded which). This chain joins TRBV20-1 and TRBJ2-5; TCRdb names TRBD1, which stays unverified in the absence of DNA. This CDR3 reads CSATDSSGRGETQYF.